This TCR beta chain originates from a study of vaccination and CD4 T cells after COVID-19. V was clipped by 4 bases and J by 7 bases, with 10 bases between them. Germline assignment: CDR1 MNHNS and CDR2 SASEGT. The CDR3 contains 13 residues. Only a few counts were recorded for this clonotype. Its antigen is unknown. With the Oncomine TCR Beta short-read assay, DNA from cultured CD4+ T cells was sequenced. TCRdb called the PCR reads again in MiXCR, with one record for every CDR3 protein. This table has about 15,000 distinct CDR3 sequences, about 48% appearing once. Indicated treatment: approximately 9-day PBMC culture with coronavirus spike peptide pools or control peptides (ViraFEST assay).

The sample consisted of CD4+ T cells from blood, cultured in vitro. The sequence derives from a human donor who had recovered from COVID-19. V is TRBV6-1 and J is TRBJ1-4; no clear D gene. DNA of the CDR3: TGTGCCAGCAGTGCGGCGGTCGGTGAAAAACTGTTTTTT. This encodes CASSAAVGEKLFF.